This T cell receptor (beta chain) was recovered during a study of identical twins (dated by TCRdb to between 2015 and 2016). Regarding the study in general: The study deep-sequenced TCR alpha and beta repertoires from monozygotic twins, unrelated adults of various ages and cord blood to test whether fetal clonotypes persist. Replicate twin experiments were performed at different times using different library preparation protocols to rule out contamination.

V and J lose 0 bases and 1 base, and a span of 2 bases separates them. Counted from cysteine to phenylalanine, this CDR3 has 13 amino acids. The entry retains the CDR3 DNA only, 39 bases that are in frame from base 1. The germline V gene sets CDR1 to SGHRS and CDR2 to YFSETQ. The sample holds many counts of this clonotype. Its antigen is unknown. Per-base quality was not reported, and no clone a single base away is much larger than it. Libraries were constructed by 5' RACE. These reads were obtained on an Illumina HiSeq 2000. Template switching added a universal primer binding site, and the final cDNA carried a unique molecular identifier that allowed TCR cDNA molecules to be counted accurately. Specific primers in the conserved constant-segment region were used to synthesize first-strand cDNA for the TCR alpha and beta chains. To control for contamination, each cDNA library was double barcoded with a SMART-Mk sample barcode plus Illumina barcodes. Two successive PCR steps introduced TruSeq adapter sequences along with Illumina sample barcodes. The TCR alpha and beta cDNA libraries were sequenced on the Illumina HiSeq platform using custom primers. The paper's processing steps were these. MiGEC was used to process raw reads and extract unique molecular identifiers, and MiXCR was used to find CDR3 positions. For each individual, recombination models were inferred using an EM algorithm with the repgenHMM and IGoR tools. Shared clonotypes were analyzed with the tcR package in R, and sharing was normalized by the product of cloneset sizes. To study raw recombination free of thymic and clonal selection effects, out-of-frame nonproductive sequences were analyzed. TCRdb reprocessed the public reads (quality trimming at Q25 with fastp, clone calling with MiXCR) and kept in-frame beta chains. When rows share a CDR3 protein, they turn into one entry using the most common DNA and genes. TCRdb, not the authors, supplied the V and J calls. This sample is represented by about 790,000 distinct CDR3 sequences; 15% to 20% of them were singletons. 13% of the sample is in the top ten clones.

The investigation overall reported the following: Compared with coincidental sharing between unrelated individuals, out-of-frame TCR alpha sequences shared between twins had an excess of sequences with low generation probability. A weaker excess of twin sharing was found in beta out-of-frame sequences because the signal-to-noise ratio was lowered by fewer shared sequences. Recombination models systematically underestimated out-of-frame TCR alpha sharing in monozygotic twins but agreed with sharing between unrelated individuals. Because the same donors could not be followed over many years, conclusions were based on cross-sectional statistical analysis. Abundant cord blood beta clonotypes had fewer insertions, young adult naive repertoires showed a similar but weaker trend, and memory repertoires showed no such trend. Zero-insertion analyses could be partly confounded by invariant T cells such as MAIT and iNKT, although diverse VJ usage argued against such confounding for most clonotypes.

All donors were healthy Caucasians. Three pairs of female monozygotic twins, all aged about 18 to 30 years, made up the twin cohort. RNA for TCR libraries was isolated from peripheral blood mononuclear cells. The sample was also linked to a second study, of T cells expressing NK-cell markers. As that second study puts it: In sorted CD3+CD56+NKG2C+, CD3+CD56+NKG2C- and CD3+CD56-NKG2C+ T-cell subsets from 7 or 8 donors, TCR beta-chain repertoires were profiled. Among the eight sequenced donors, only one was HCMV-seronegative, while the other seven were HCMV-seropositive. To restrict sorting to alphabetaTCR-expressing T cells, an anti-gammadeltaTCR antibody was added in several experiments. In more than 5 donors, the dominant CD3+CD56+NKG2C+ clonotypes ranked among the top 10 CD8+ clonotypes, making up 1.0-7.0% of CD8+ T cells. Those dominant clonotypes were again the most abundant among CD3+CD56-NKG2C+ cells in a handful of donors, at about 25-60.1%. It remained unclear whether the expanded NKG2C-expressing T cell clones were specific for HCMV antigens. Randomly selected healthy volunteers, three men and five women, were used as the eight sequenced donors. To determine HCMV serostatus, a commercial ELISA kit was used to detect HCMV-specific IgG in serum. For several donors, bulk peripheral blood T-cell repertoires were additionally sequenced from unsorted PBMC. Reads were demultiplexed and grouped by UMI with MIGEC, and clonotypes were assembled and quantified with MiTCR. To exclude erroneous sequences, any TCR cDNA sequence not supported by at least two reads was discarded. The tcR package was used for downstream repertoire analysis, and clonotypes were matched between fractions using CDR3 nucleotide sequence together with V segment. VDJmatch was used to annotate antigen specificity against VDJdb, with one amino acid substitution allowed in CDR3.

The sequence links TRBV5-1 to TRBJ2-1, with the D gene not clear enough to name. The sequenced material came from PBMCs. This receptor was identified in a woman between 18 and 29 years old in good health. The CDR3 region reads CASSLVSYNEQFF. The DNA is TGCGCCAGCAGCTTGGTTTCCTACAATGAGCAGTTCTTC.